This T cell receptor (beta chain) was identified in a study of blood T cells in healthy people across ages. Whole-study context: The capture of about one barcoded beta molecule per two T cells was achieved by template switching. The study's findings and limits: Reliance upon unsorted PBMCs precluded definitive naive versus antigen-experienced comparison.

It was with a sample-barcoded 5' primer and a J-beta primer mix that a second PCR of about 6 to 12 cycles was run. TCRdb itself ran the 5' RACE reads through MiXCR, one entry per CDR3 protein. The data hold 650,000 to 1,000,000 distinct CDR3 sequences, with around 36% observed a single time. For this clonotype: Antigen: not known. This sequence may be a read error, since a much larger clone differs from it by one base.

The sample comprised blood. This TCR was recovered from a man aged 18-30 years in good health.

The CDR3 nucleotides read TGTGTCACCAGCATTGACAGGAGGGATACGCAGTATTTT. Protein sequence: CVTSIDRRDTQYF. V and J are TRBV15 and TRBJ2-3; maybe TRBD1 (6 bases). The CDR3 totals 13 residues. CDR1 is LNHNV and CDR2 is YYDKDF in the germline V gene (reference sequence).